This T cell receptor beta chain was recorded in a study of T cell responses to AZD1222 COVID-19 vaccine. General observations from the study: Along spike, vaccine-associated CD4 TCRs were found throughout, with dominance at 160-218 and 743-854.

Some clones are missing from TCRdb's copy, which holds only in-frame ones; the method was immunoSEQ multiplex PCR. In the table there are 54,000 or so clones, nearly 80% of which are singletons. As to this clone: As yet, its antigen is unknown.

V gave up 8 bases and J gave up 2 bases, with 13 bases separating them. Germline V gene lookup returns CDR1 MNHEY and CDR2 SVGAGI. The CDR3 is 14 amino acids. The material sequenced was peripheral blood, taken 28 days after the second AZD1222 dose. The TCR sequence derives from an adult who received the AZD1222 COVID-19 vaccine. J is TRBJ1-5 and V is TRBV6-5; weak D call: TRBD1 (5 bases). CDR3 sequence reads: CASRDPQGNQPQHF. CDR3 in DNA: TGTGCCAGCCGGGACCCCCAGGGCAATCAGCCCCAGCATTTT.